This T cell receptor beta chain was retrieved from a study of cytomegalovirus exposure and HLA in healthy donors (dated by TCRdb to 2016 to 2017). Regarding the research as a whole: An earlier analysis of more than 550 of the donors reported under 300 Gb of sequence data and around 100 million unique TCR beta sequences obtained from about 170 million T cells. Approximately 300 gigabases of sequencing data and around 88 million unique TCR sequences made up an early release that covered some 640 HLA-typed donors. The genetic ancestry cluster associated with self-reported Caucasian donors included 81% of the roughly 380 genotyped donors. The aim of the study was to test whether cataloging public T cell receptors could identify signatures of past pathogen exposure. The study profiled the T cell repertoires of under 850 subjects by immunosequencing and related them to cytomegalovirus serostatus. In addition to the first cohort of around 670 subjects, a separate validation cohort of some 120 different subjects was used. To predict cytomegalovirus infection status, the study brought together high-throughput TCR immunosequencing, statistical association of individual TCRs with disease status, and machine learning. To study patterns of TCR occurrence, a later analysis re-analyzed previously published TCR beta repertoires from around 670 donors and added high-resolution HLA genotyping. In the later analysis, no new phenotypic data were used to find candidate immune exposures; instead, reliance was placed on TCR beta sequences and their occurrence across donors. In an earlier analysis of a few hundred of the donors, high-throughput TCR beta sequencing was used to judge whether each TCR beta V gene segment behaved as functional or pseudogenic. Donor age, sex, ethnicity and CMV serostatus were collected together with the repertoire data. In a later genetic analysis, genome-wide SNP genotypes for about 55% of the roughly 670 donors were used, and that subset was treated as a discovery cohort. Every repertoire in the discovery cohort had been generated on one and the same sequencing platform. HLA typing included class I and class II loci at four-digit resolution. Typing coverage differed by locus: A, B, C, DRB1 and DQB1 were typed in about 620-630 donors, DQA1 in 500 to 550, DPA1 in approximately 600, and DPB1 in approximately 450. Because of strong linkage in the cohort, roughly five DR-DQ haplotypes were treated as single units for association and clustering. On average, roughly 250,000 unique TCR beta nucleotide sequences were sequenced per donor among more than 350 genotyped donors of the cohort, with roughly 18% of those sequences being non-productive. What the work shows at the level of the full study, not this receptor alone: Presence/absence analyses assumed roughly uniform sequencing depth across donors, an assumption that may not hold. A further reported finding was that TCR beta sequences accurately predicted the HLA-A and HLA-B alleles for most subjects in the first cohort. The authors suggested that the approach could potentially be extended to other disease states and immunological phenotypes. In a later genetic analysis, a missense DCLRE1C variant was associated with V-gene and J-gene trimming of TCR beta chains, and the association was replicated in an independent cohort. A later genetic analysis reported fewer N-insertions in productive TCRs among donors in an Asian-associated ancestry cluster than the roughly 700-donor mean. The 87-base-pair reads could not distinguish some IMGT-functional V segments, including TRBV6-2 and TRBV6-3, so those segments were excluded. According to a later analysis, TCR association rates differed among HLA loci, with DRB1 alleles showing the most associated TCRs and HLA-C alleles showing the fewest. The sequencing pipeline was judged likely to have produced a cluster of highly shared sequence variants as a technical artifact. Most CMV-associated TCR beta chains appeared to be HLA-restricted in a later analysis, and the HLA associations seemed to be driven largely by CMV exposure. Linkage disequilibrium might explain the correlated functional status among segregating V segments, but an unknown experimental factor could not be excluded. In an earlier analysis of about 600 of the donors, most TCR beta V segments appeared in productive rearrangements about 87% or about 30% of the time, broadly matching IMGT annotations. In a later analysis, HLA-associated TCR beta chains showed more clonal expansion and lower generation probabilities than non-associated chains that were equally common. A few of the identified cytomegalovirus-associated TCR beta chains were confirmed in vitro to be specific for cytomegalovirus antigens. Because counts were too low, 15 to 20 rarely observed V segments, including chromosome 9 orphons, were left out of the earlier analysis of some 640 of the donors. Strong co-occurrence of HLA alleles, especially DR and DQ, made assigning TCR associations to individual alleles difficult. A later analysis associated 16,951 TCR beta sequences with specific HLA alleles at a false discovery rate of 0.05. The classifier was reported to diagnose cytomegalovirus status with high specificity and sensitivity in both the original and validation cohorts. Because HLA typing was unavailable for some donors at each locus, only the typed subset was used in association tests. Immune exposure information for the cohort was limited to CMV serostatus. This cohort had only TCR beta chains sequenced, and the lack of alpha or paired-chain data limited which features could be detected. Most TCR sequences were observed very rarely across donors, whereas some public TCRs were present in many individuals. A later analysis reported that several top co-occurrence clusters appeared linked to parvovirus B19, influenza, CMV and Epstein-Barr virus. The study listed 150 to 200 TCR beta chains as associated with cytomegalovirus.

A word on this clone: Its antigen is still unknown. The input lacks base qualities; no much larger clone sits a single base away.

Trimming accounts for 2 bases at V and 0 bases at J, while the number of junction bases matched to no gene is 1. CDR1 and CDR2 are read off the germline V gene (reference sequence) as PRHDT and FYEKMQ. The CDR3 contains 17 residues, cysteine and phenylalanine counted. Kept here is only the CDR3 DNA, which spans 51 bases and is read in frame from base 1. In total, approximately 700 healthy bone marrow donors made up the cohort. Cohort members were all nominally healthy when sampled, although unrecorded immune exposures were likely present. The donor was CMV seronegative and belonged to the group of roughly 330 seronegative cohort members. Every donor gave a peripheral blood sample, and the peripheral blood mononuclear cells from that sample were used for TCR beta sequencing. The Qiagen DNeasy Blood Extraction Kit was used to extract genomic DNA from the blood cell samples. Library method: the immunoSEQ multiplex PCR assay. A mixture of 60 forward primers for TCR Vbeta segments and 13 reverse primers for TCR Jbeta segments was used in the multiplex PCR. A multiplex PCR assay on genomic DNA amplified the CDR3 region of rearranged TCR beta genes. On the Illumina HiSeq System, the amplified TCR beta libraries were sequenced as 87-base-pair reads. In the original analysis: A later analysis tallied 75 million to 95 million unique TCR beta chains across the 600 to 700 repertoires, and approximately 12 million of those chains were shared by two or more donors. Raw reads were error-corrected and collapsed into unique sequences with a nearest-neighbor algorithm that merged closely related sequences to remove PCR and sequencing errors. To assign V, D and J gene segments, CDR3 sequences were aligned to IMGT reference sequences. For a sequence to be retained, a match of at least six nucleotides was required to both a V gene segment and a J gene segment. A rearrangement was called productive if the CDR3 had no stop codons and remained in frame with V and J, and every other rearrangement was called non-productive. Following IMGT convention, CDR3 was defined as the stretch from the second conserved V-encoded cysteine up to the conserved J-encoded phenylalanine. In an earlier analysis of just under 600 of the donors, sequences lacking an unambiguous match to a single V gene segment were excluded. An earlier analysis of several hundred of the donors called V segments functional above 56.7% productive rearrangements and segregating when the between-donor standard deviation exceeded 5%. A statistical classification framework was built for diagnosing cytomegalovirus status from the catalog of TCR beta chain sequences. A later analysis assigned V and J genes by comparing TCR nucleotide sequences with IMGT/GENE-DB human TR gene sequences. A later analysis assigned CDR3 sequences and most-parsimonious VDJ recombination scenarios with the TCRdist pipeline. A later analysis defined each TCR beta chain by its CDR3 amino acid sequence plus V-gene family, and excluded reads lacking a unique V-gene family. In a later analysis, 500 to 700 highly shared, low-generation-probability nucleotide sequences were removed to address suspected cross-contamination and a sequencing artifact. In a later analysis, a clonal expansion index was calculated for each public chain from normalized within-repertoire ranks of inferred template counts. A later analysis computed generation probabilities with a VDJ recombination model fitted to out-of-frame rearrangements, and checked the results against IGoR. In a later analysis, TCR-TCR, TCR-HLA and TCR-CMV co-occurrence was scored with hypergeometric tests, and a repertoire-size bias correction was applied to TCR pairs. False discovery rates were estimated in a later analysis by permuting HLA or CMV assignments 20 times. In a later analysis, co-occurring TCRs were grouped using DBSCAN, and TCRdist sequence similarity was added for clustering within HLA-allele-positive subsets. For co-occurrence clustering, repertoires with fewer than 30,000 or more than 120,000 public chains were excluded, along with a handful of repertoires with anomalous nucleotide sharing. Imported from immuneACCESS, the table was reduced by TCRdb to in-frame sequences with V and J called. These copies leave out some clones; in studies compared against another copy, an unresolved V gene accounts for under half, and the cause of the remainder is not known. V, J and clone size were drawn from that table, and D and trimming were deduced from the DNA. The sample includes some 66,000 clones, with approximately 80% observed a single time. Around 3.2% of the sample belongs to the ten largest clones.

This sequence was found in a woman aged 25-40 years in good health and CMV-seronegative. The sample comprised PBMCs. In this chain, TRBV13 is recombined with TRBJ2-3, with 14 bases aligning to TRBD2. Here the CDR3 is given as CASSLRTSGGSTDTQYF. The DNA sequence is TGTGCCAGCAGCTTACGGACTAGCGGGGGGAGCACAGATACGCAGTATTTT.